A single T cell receptor beta chain is shown here with its context. Its antigen target is currently unknown. Qualities for individual bases were not recorded, and no much larger clone is one base off. Inclusion was restricted to participants for whom at least one PBMC sample before ART initiation and at least two post-ART samples were available. All participants with HIV were treated in the United States of America. Before DNA extraction, cryopreserved samples of roughly 1-10 million PBMC were thawed and washed. At the time of the earliest PBMC sample, participants with HIV were aged between about 20 and 54 years. Per participant, PBMC samples came from 1-4 timepoints prior to ART initiation and 2-8 timepoints following ART initiation, for a median of 7 samples. For every participant, serial HIV viral load, CD4+ T-cell count, ART history and demographic data were obtained. A Qiagen kit on a QIAcube was used to extract genomic DNA from unsorted PBMC, with samples processed in batches of 12.

This sample was taken from a study of long-term antiretroviral therapy in people with HIV (dated by TCRdb to 2021 to 2024). Notes on the research overall: The earliest samples were collected about a decade before the 2015 WHO recommendation for immediate ART, when ART was typically delayed until CD4 counts fell. A retrospective serial study tested whether changes in peripheral blood TRB repertoire composition and diversity were associated with ART initiation and durable HIV suppression. A total of roughly 180 cryopreserved PBMC samples were contributed to the cohort by 30 adults with confirmed HIV infection, with samples collected serially over a mean of 6 years (range 1-12). Of the 30 participants with HIV, 10 to 11 were female. Test extractions of a monoclonal T-cell line alongside approximately 36 polyclonal samples showed no cross-contamination during QIAcube processing. The paper as a whole reports these results and caveats: Compared with controls, HIV repertoires had narrower CDR3 length ranges, and the network structure pointed to an antigen-experienced repertoire that shifted only slightly toward naive after ART. Samples dated from 2004 to 2017, and the ART regimens used may be less effective than current ones. Because pre-ART samples had limited cell numbers, profiling was done on unsorted PBMC rather than on sorted CD4+ and CD8+ T cells. Expanded TRB clones identified before ART initiation dominated the repertoire at all time points, although this dominance fluctuated and declined in many PLHIV after ART. A significant increase in TRB diversity was found to be associated with ART initiation, although TRB diversity was observed to remain significantly below that of transplant donor controls even after long-term ART. No data were available on ART adherence, viral resistance or therapy changes, limiting inferences about post-ART repertoire changes. Because PBMC availability was limited, only the TCR beta chain was sequenced, with no alpha chain pairing.

The immunoSEQ hsTCRB v3.0 assay was used at survey level resolution to sequence the TRB variable region. A depth of roughly 35,000-55,000 T-cell genomes per sample was targeted for TRB sequencing. TRB libraries were pooled and sequenced on an Illumina MiSeq using a v3 150-cycle kit. The published analysis was carried out like this. Repertoire analysis was performed in R inside a reproducible Nextflow workflow that covered QC, data transformation and analysis. LymphoSeq2, an R package for exploring AIRR-Seq data, was used to implement custom analyses. After excluding several samples that yielded fewer than 5000 total TRB sequences, 188 HIV repertoires remained for analysis. Among the roughly 200 retained HIV repertoires, fewer than 65 were collected before ART initiation and around 130 after ART initiation. Repertoires were downsampled to 5000 TRB nucleotide sequences, with summary statistics averaged over 100 downsampling iterations. Only TRB sequences with CDR3 regions of at least seven amino acids were retained for analysis. A Shannon entropy-derived clonality score and the Gini coefficient were used to measure diversity. Repertoire networks linked the top 5000 CDR3 amino acid sequences whenever two sequences differed by an edit distance of one. For TRB CDR3 amino acid sequences, antigen specificity groups and MHC restriction were predicted with GLIPH2. To flag known associations with CMV, EBV, HIV or tissue antigens, CDR3 amino acid sequences were compared against VDJdb and McPAS-TCR. Pre-ART, post-ART and control groups were compared with Wilcoxon signed-rank tests and Holm-Bonferroni correction. This is the immuneACCESS table as TCRdb keeps it, with only in-frame sequences that have V and J called. A part of the clones is gone; compared with another copy, unresolved V genes explain less than half, and the rest is unexplained. The V and J calls and the clone size are those of that table, but D and trimming were determined from the DNA. For this sample the table gives approximately 39,000 clones, of which around 80% were detected only once. The ten largest clones represent 5.2% of the sample.

V and J are trimmed by 5 bases and 8 bases, and the gene matches miss 5 bases of the junction. Inclusive of the bounding cysteine and phenylalanine, the CDR3 is 12 residues long. Of the read, only the CDR3 DNA is kept; its 36 bases are in frame from base 1. The germline V gene (reference sequence) specifies SEHNR as CDR1 and FQNEAQ as CDR2. The chain links TRBV7-9 with TRBJ1-2, with 7 junctional bases fitting TRBD1. This specimen consisted of unsorted PBMCs, obtained 1.5 years after starting antiretroviral therapy. The TCR sequence derives from a young man with HIV. The CDR3 reads as follows: CASSAEDRGYTF. The DNA sequence is TGTGCCAGCAGCGCCGAGGACAGGGGCTACACCTTC.